This TCR beta chain was profiled in a study of blood T cell repertoires in COVID-19. Sequencing used immunoSEQ multiplex PCR; TCRdb keeps in-frame clones, though not all of them. The sample has under 200,000 clones, more than 75% seen once; the top ten hold less than 10%. CDR1 is LNHDA, CDR2 SQIVND, per germline (reference sequence). V shed 7 bases and J shed 2 bases, with 11 bases lying between them. This CDR3 region has 13 residues. The sample consisted of peripheral blood. The sequence was obtained from a woman aged 55-70 years with COVID-19, enrolled during active disease. This sequence joins TRBV19 and TRBJ1-1; D possibly corresponds to TRBD1 (5 bases). The CDR3 reads CASTRDRNTEAFF. The CDR3 DNA sequence: TGTGCCAGTACCCGAGACAGAAACACTGAAGCTTTCTTT.